In this sample, the clone carrying this TCR beta chain turned up many times. This CDR3 contains 13 residues. Germline V gene sequence: CDR1 ENHRY, CDR2 SYGVKD. V lost 0 bases, J lost 4 bases, and 6 bases lay in between. TCRdb passed the RT-PCR reads through MiXCR, listing each CDR3 protein once. The sample lists approximately 170,000 distinct CDR3 sequences, about 29% occurring once. The sample originates from a study of patients and donors after allogeneic stem cell transplantation. This chain uses TRBV10-3 with TRBJ2-5, with unresolved D. This sequence was found in a human donor who was either an allogeneic HSCT recipient or a stem cell or donor lymphocyte infusion donor (not recorded which). It is not recorded whose cells these are; they may come from a transplant donor. The material sequenced was blood, either unsorted or a sorted T cell fraction (not recorded which). The CDR3 nucleotides are TGTGCCATCAGTGAGTCCGACCTAGAGACCCAGTACTTC. The encoded protein is CAISESDLETQYF.